Below, one TCR beta chain is given with its context. Assay used: immunoSEQ multiplex PCR; TCRdb lists only in-frame clones, some missing. The repertoire includes about 300,000 clones, just over 85% of them detected once, and about 4.2% sits in the top ten. These data originate in a study of blood T cell repertoires in COVID-19. Cohort placement rested on clinical history that participants reported themselves. Recovery meant two consecutive negative NP/OP PCR tests, professional clearance, or resolved symptoms. What was sequenced was PBMCs or T cells enriched from blood (not recorded which). The receptor comes from a man aged 30 to 45 who had recovered from COVID-19.

CDR3 protein: CSATVNTEAFF. CDR3 DNA sequence: TGCAGTGCGACAGTGAACACTGAAGCTTTCTTT. This chain connects TRBV20-1 to TRBJ1-1; a possible D gene is TRBD1 (5 bases). Germline V gene lookup returns CDR1 DFQATT and CDR2 SNEGSKA (reference sequence). V lost 6 bases, J lost 0 bases, and 5 bases lay in between. This CDR3 contains 11 residues.